The clone carrying this TCR beta chain was seen only a few times. Its antigen is unknown. Trimming took off 0 bases at V and 0 bases at J, with 7 bases between the two ends. The CDR3 has 14 amino acids. CDR1 is SGHDT and CDR2 is YYEEEE in the germline V gene. This sample is part of a study of CD8 T cells in ankylosing spondylitis. Study-level findings and limits: What appeared characteristic of ankylosing spondylitis blood was a TCR beta motif of 7 or 8 highly homologous variants. Certain motif variants had earlier been reported in reactive arthritis synovial fluid and blood. Significantly higher representation of disease-linked clones was reported for matched ankylosing spondylitis synovial fluid.

Scientists made TCR beta libraries using quantitative 5'-RACE with molecular barcodes. MiXCR was run by TCRdb on the 5' RACE reads, yielding one entry per CDR3 protein. The sample lists 350,000 to 450,000 distinct CDR3 sequences; roughly 25% were seen once. The chain joins TRBV5-6 to TRBJ2-7; the D is unclear. The sequence was obtained from a male donor with ankylosing spondylitis. Sequencing used blood, either unsorted or a sorted T cell fraction (not recorded which). CDR3 coding DNA: TGTGCCAGCAGCTTGGACGGAATCTCCTACGAGCAGTACTTC. It yields the protein CASSLDGISYEQYF.